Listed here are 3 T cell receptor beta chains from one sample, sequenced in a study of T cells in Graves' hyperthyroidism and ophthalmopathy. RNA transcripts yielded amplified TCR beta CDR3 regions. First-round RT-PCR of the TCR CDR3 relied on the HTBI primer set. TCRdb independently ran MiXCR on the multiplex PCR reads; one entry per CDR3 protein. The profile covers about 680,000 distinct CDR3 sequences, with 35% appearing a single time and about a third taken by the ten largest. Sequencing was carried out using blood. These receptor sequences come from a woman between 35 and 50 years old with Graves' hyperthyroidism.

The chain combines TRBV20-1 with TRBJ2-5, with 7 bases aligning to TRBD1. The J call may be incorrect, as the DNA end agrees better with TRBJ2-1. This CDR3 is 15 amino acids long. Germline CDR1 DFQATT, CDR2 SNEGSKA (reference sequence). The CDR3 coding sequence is TGCAGTGCTAGCGTTGACAGGGTTTACTACAATGAGCAGTTCTTC. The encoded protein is CSASVDRVYYNEQFF.

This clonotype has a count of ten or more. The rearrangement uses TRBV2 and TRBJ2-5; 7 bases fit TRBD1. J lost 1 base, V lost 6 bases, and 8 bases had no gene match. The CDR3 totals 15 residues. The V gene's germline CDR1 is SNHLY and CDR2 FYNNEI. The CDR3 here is CASRLDRDSQETQYF. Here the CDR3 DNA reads TGTGCCAGCAGACTAGATCGGGACAGCCAAGAGACCCAGTACTTC.

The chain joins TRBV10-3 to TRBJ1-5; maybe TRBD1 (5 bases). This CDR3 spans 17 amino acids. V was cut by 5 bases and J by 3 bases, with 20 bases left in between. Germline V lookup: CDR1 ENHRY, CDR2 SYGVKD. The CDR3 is CAISPALAGGINQPQHF. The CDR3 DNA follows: TGTGCCATCAGTCCAGCTCTAGCGGGGGGGATCAATCAGCCCCAGCATTTT.